This is a list of T cell receptor beta chains from one sample in a study of regulatory T cells in long-lasting Graves disease. Each CDR3 protein is one row after TCRdb ran MiXCR on the multiplex PCR reads. The sample holds about 470,000 distinct CDR3 sequences, about 15% seen once. These data were also reused for a study on T cells in Graves' hyperthyroidism and ophthalmopathy.

Sample: peripheral blood mononuclear cells (PBMCs), taken at new diagnosis, from a patient treated with antithyroid drugs. The origin of the receptors is a woman in her 30s with Graves disease. The CDR3 runs from the conserved cysteine through the conserved F or W. D genes are given only for firm matches. Only part of the rows carry a size: once, few, many, or a class if the clone is expanded.

j_call v_call clone_size d_call cdr3_nt cdr3_aa
TRBJ2-3 TRBV12-3/TRBV12-4 many TRBD2 TGTGCCAGCGTGGGGAAGGGACTAGCGGGAGATACGCAGTATTTT CASVGKGLAGDTQYF
TRBJ2-3 TRBV9 - - TGTGCCAGTACATCAACGGGGCACCCCACAGATACGCAGTATTTT CASTSTGHPTDTQYF
TRBJ1-1 TRBV19 few TRBD1 TGTGCCACCCAGACAGGGGGGAACACTGAAGCTTTCTTT CATQTGGNTEAFF
TRBJ1-1 TRBV19 many - TGTGTCTCCGGACCGGGACACATGAACACTGAAGCTTTCTTT CVSGPGHMNTEAFF
TRBJ2-3 TRBV6-1 - - TGTGCCAGCAACTGGAGGCGGGGTCAGGGGGGGAACGGTGGGACAGATACGCAGTATTTT CASNWRRGQGGNGGTDTQYF
TRBJ1-4 TRBV9 few - TGTGCCAGCAGCCAAGAACAGGGTAACGAAAAACTGTTTTTT CASSQEQGNEKLFF
TRBJ2-7 TRBV18 many TRBD1 TGTGCCAGCTCACCAACGCAGGGGGTAGGGAGCGAGCAGTACTTC CASSPTQGVGSEQYF
TRBJ1-2 TRBV12-3/TRBV12-4 - TRBD1 TGTGCCAGCAGTCCCCTCGGACAGGGACGCGGCTACACCTTC CASSPLGQGRGYTF
TRBJ2-7 TRBV15 - TRBD2 TGTGCCACCAGCAGAGGGTCTAGCGGGATCTACGAGCAGTACTTC CATSRGSSGIYEQYF
TRBJ2-5 TRBV9 few - TGTGCCAGCAGCTCCGAGGTTGGGAAGGAAGAGACCCAGTACTTC CASSSEVGKEETQYF
TRBJ2-1 TRBV20-1 - - TGCAGTGCTAGAGATAGGGCTCGGGCCGAGCAGTTCTTC CSARDRARAEQFF
TRBJ2-1 TRBV20-1 many - TGCAGTGCTAGAAAGGTTGAGGTGGAGCAGTTCTTC CSARKVEVEQFF
TRBJ2-2 TRBV3-1 - - TGTGCCAGCAGCCAGCGGGCCACCGGGGAGCTGTTTTTT CASSQRATGELFF
TRBJ2-1 TRBV27 - TRBD2 TGTGCCAGCAGTTTTTTAGTAGCGGGGTACAATGAGCAGTTCTTC CASSFLVAGYNEQFF
TRBJ1-5 TRBV3-1 many - TGTGCCAGCAGCCAAGATGTGGGCATTCAGCCCCAGCATTTT CASSQDVGIQPQHF
TRBJ2-5 TRBV11-2 few TRBD1 TGTGCCAGCAGCTTAGGAAGGGGGTTCGGGACAGACCAAGAGACCCAGTACTTC CASSLGRGFGTDQETQYF
TRBJ1-3 TRBV29-1 many - TGCAGCGTCGTGGTAGGACACTCCTCTGGAAACACCATATATTTT CSVVVGHSSGNTIYF
TRBJ2-3 TRBV28 - TRBD1 TGTGCCAGCAGTTTTTCACTGGACAGGGAACGCACAGATACGCAGTATTTT CASSFSLDRERTDTQYF
TRBJ2-5 TRBV19 many - TGTGCCAGTTCAGGGGACGGACAAGAGACCCAGTACTTC CASSGDGQETQYF
TRBJ2-6 TRBV10-3 - - TGTGCCATCAGTCGAACAGGGTCTGGGGCCAACGTCCTGACTTTC CAISRTGSGANVLTF
TRBJ2-7 TRBV7-3 many TRBD2 TGTGCCAGCAGCTTTGGGACTAGCGGTGTCTACGAGCAGTACTTC CASSFGTSGVYEQYF
TRBJ2-7 TRBV7-6 few TRBD2 TGTGCCAGCAGCTTAGGGGCGGGGCTAGCGGGAGGAGAGCAGTACTTC CASSLGAGLAGGEQYF
TRBJ2-1 TRBV12-5 many - TGTGCTAGTGGTGGCGGATACACGGATGAGCAGTTCTTC CASGGGYTDEQFF
TRBJ1-2 TRBV6-1 many - TGTGCCAGCAGTGAAGCGCTAGTGGCATCTAACTATGGCTACACCTTC CASSEALVASNYGYTF
TRBJ2-3 TRBV6-1 few TRBD2 TGTGCCAGCACCCGAATAGCGGGAGCCCAAGATACGCAGTATTTT CASTRIAGAQDTQYF
TRBJ2-1 TRBV24-1 few - TGTGCCACCAGTGATTTGGGGAGCTCCTACAATGAGCAGTTCTTC CATSDLGSSYNEQFF
TRBJ1-3 TRBV19 - TRBD1 TGTGCCAGCGCCAGGGGGGACTCTGGAAACACCATATATTTT CASARGDSGNTIYF
TRBJ2-3 TRBV24-1 - - TGTGCCACCAGACCGTCCACTCTCGGCACAGATACGCAGTATTTT CATRPSTLGTDTQYF